This section outlines one T cell receptor beta chain sequence together with its context. Profiled with immunoSEQ multiplex PCR; TCRdb holds only in-frame clones, not every one. This sample has around 82,000 clones, with roughly 86% found just once. The V end was cut by 0 bases, the J end by 5 bases, with 10 bases between. The germline CDR1 and CDR2 sequences are PRHDT and FYEKMQ (reference sequence). This CDR3 is built from 15 residues. This record belongs to a study of control samples from healthy donors and cancer patients. The sequencing input was blood. The receptor was derived from a man in his fifties in good health. The chain carries TRBV13 and TRBJ1-4, with D possibly TRBD1 on 6 matching bases. The CDR3 DNA follows: TGTGCCAGCAGCTTAGGATCAAGGGGGAATGAAAAACTGTTTTTT. It yields the protein CASSLGSRGNEKLFF.